Each of the 15 T cell receptor beta chains below was sequenced from the same sample in a study of T cells in Graves' hyperthyroidism and ophthalmopathy. Regions amplified from RNA transcripts were the TCR beta CDR3 regions. First-round RT-PCR targeting the TCR CDR3 was performed with the HTBI primer set. One entry per CDR3 protein, called by TCRdb with MiXCR from the multiplex PCR reads. The repertoire has approximately 430,000 distinct CDR3 sequences, 15% to 18% of them found once; the top ten carry over 7.5%. The source material was blood. Every receptor here comes from a young woman with Graves' hyperthyroidism.

This clonotype was seen a handful of times. The rearrangement links TRBV11-2 to TRBJ1-1; 9 bases fit TRBD1. This CDR3 region has 15 residues. Germline V gene sequence: CDR1 SGHAT, CDR2 FQNNGV. The V segment lost 3 bases and the J segment 6 bases; nucleotides outside the gene matches: 8. CDR3 coding DNA: TGTGCCAGCAGCTTTTCCGGTGACAGGGGGGCTGAAGCTTTCTTT. The encoded protein is CASSFSGDRGAEAFF. Using reference TRBV11-2 and TRBJ1-1 for the parts outside the CDR3, the full variable domain is EAGVAQSPRYKIIEKRQSVAFWCNPISGHATLYWYQQILGQGPKLLIQFQNNGVVDDSQLPKDRFSAERLKGVDSTLKIQPAKLEDSAVYLCASSFSGDRGAEAFFGQGTRLTVV.

The rearrangement joins TRBV20-1 to TRBJ2-1; D is ambiguous. Trimming removed 4 bases from V and 7 bases from J, with 8 bases in between. The V gene's germline CDR1 is DFQATT and CDR2 SNEGSKA (reference sequence). This CDR3 spans 11 amino acids. The CDR3 coding sequence is TGCAGTGCTAAGTCCAGGAATGAGCAGTTCTTC. Protein: CSAKSRNEQFF.

This clonotype was seen more than once but under ten times. The V and J genes are TRBV19 and TRBJ1-5; maybe TRBD1 (5 bases). Germline V gene sequence: CDR1 LNHDA, CDR2 SQIVND (reference sequence). The CDR3 consists of 15 residues. V dropped 3 bases and J dropped 4 bases, with 13 bases sitting between them. The CDR3 loop reads CASSMLRQPNQPQHF. The CDR3 DNA sequence: TGTGCCAGTAGTATGTTAAGACAGCCGAATCAGCCCCAGCATTTT.

This clonotype was picked up many times. The chain carries TRBV6-2 or TRBV6-3 and TRBJ2-7; TRBD1 might be the D (5 bases). The V end lost 7 bases, the J end lost 6 bases, and 13 bases lay between the germline ends. Looked up from germline, CDR1 is MNHEY and CDR2 is SVGEGT. This CDR3 is built from 12 residues. CDR3 nucleotide sequence: TGTGCCAGCACCTATTCGACAGTCGAGCAGTACTTC. Its translation: CASTYSTVEQYF.

Many counts were recorded for this clonotype. The chain links TRBV18 to TRBJ2-7; 11 bases are a match to TRBD2. The CDR3 is 17 residues long. Germline CDR1 and CDR2: KGHSH and LQKENI. J lost 6 bases, V lost 1 base, and 11 bases had no gene match. The CDR3 reads CASSPQGTSGNQGEQYF. The CDR3 DNA is TGTGCCAGCTCACCACAGGGGACTAGCGGTAATCAGGGCGAGCAGTACTTC.

This clonotype was detected ten times or more. CDR3 bases: TGTGCCAGCAGCAACACTCGACAGGTGTCCTACGAGCAGTACTTC. Its protein is CASSNTRQVSYEQYF. The J gene is TRBJ2-7, the V gene TRBV5-5, with D possibly TRBD1 on 6 matching bases. Germline assignment: CDR1 SGHKS and CDR2 YYEKEE (reference sequence). The CDR3 extends over 15 amino acids. The V end was cut by 4 bases, the J end by 1 base, with 15 bases between.

This clonotype has more than one count but fewer than ten. This may come from a read error, since a much larger clone is one base off. The V call is TRBV2, the J call TRBJ2-2, with D tentatively TRBD1 or TRBD2 (6 bases each). This CDR3 spans 15 amino acids. Germline V gene data show CDR1 as SNHLY and CDR2 as FYNNEI. This chain's CDR3 is CASSQGYANTGGLFF. In nucleotides, the CDR3 is TGTGCCAGCAGTCAGGGGTACGCGAACACCGGGGGGCTGTTTTTT.

This clonotype was observed a few times. V is TRBV19 and J is TRBJ2-1, with D perhaps TRBD2 (7 bases). V shed 3 bases and J shed 4 bases, with 13 bases lying between them. This CDR3 comprises 15 residues. The germline CDR1 and CDR2 sequences are LNHDA and SQIVND (reference sequence). CDR3 nucleotides: TGTGCCAGTAGTATGTGGGGGGGCCCTTACAATGAGCAGTTCTTC. Translation: CASSMWGGPYNEQFF.

The table lists this clonotype with many counts. The chain combines TRBV20-1 with TRBJ2-3; no firm D call. Deletions cut 0 bases from V and 7 bases from J, with 17 bases between. CDR1 DFQATT and CDR2 SNEGSKA come from the germline V gene (reference sequence). The CDR3 loop spans 15 amino acids. The CDR3 loop reads CSAREWPKGPNTQYF. The DNA for the CDR3 is TGCAGTGCTAGAGAATGGCCGAAGGGCCCGAATACGCAGTATTTT.

This clonotype was counted ten times or more. V gene TRBV3-1 combines with J gene TRBJ2-2, with D possibly TRBD2 on 6 matching bases. Looked up from germline, CDR1 is LGHDT and CDR2 is YNNKEL (reference sequence). This CDR3 is 15 amino acids long. V was trimmed by 5 bases and J by 0 bases, leaving 10 bases between them. The CDR3 DNA reads TGTGCCAGCAGCTACAGCGGGCCGAACACCGGGGAGCTGTTTTTT. This sequence encodes CASSYSGPNTGELFF.

This clonotype came up many times. The genes are TRBV12-3 or TRBV12-4 and TRBJ2-4, with D perhaps being TRBD1 or TRBD2 (5 bases each). This CDR3 is 13 amino acids long. The V and J ends lost 8 bases and 2 bases respectively, with 10 bases between them. The CDR3 DNA sequence: TGTGCCAGCGGGGACGGTCCCAAAAACATTCAGTACTTC. Translating gives CASGDGPKNIQYF.

This clonotype was recorded a few times. One junction end disagrees with the germline gene, perhaps due to a read error. The chain uses TRBV11-3 and TRBJ2-1; no reliable D call. Germline V gene sequence: CDR1 SGHNT, CDR2 YENEEA. The CDR3 runs 13 residues. CDR3 DNA: TGTGCCAGCAGCTTAGGGCCGTACAATGGGCAGTTCTTC. Amino acid sequence: CASSLGPYNGQFF.

This clonotype showed up many times. The chain has TRBV12-3 or TRBV12-4 and TRBJ2-3; D possibly corresponds to TRBD1 (6 bases). Trimming removed 6 bases from V and 2 bases from J, with 12 bases in between. This CDR3 contains 14 residues. As DNA, the CDR3 is TGTGCCAGCAGCCCCGAGGGACACACAGATACGCAGTATTTT. It translates to CASSPEGHTDTQYF.

The J gene is TRBJ1-5, the V gene TRBV19; 8 nucleotides line up with TRBD1. The ends lost 1 base at V and 4 bases at J; junction bases unmatched: 6. The CDR3 length is 16 residues. Germline V gene sequence: CDR1 LNHDA, CDR2 SQIVND (reference sequence). The CDR3 spells CASSIGRTGRNQPQHF. CDR3 DNA: TGTGCCAGTAGTATAGGCAGGACAGGGCGGAATCAGCCCCAGCATTTT.

A few counts support this clonotype. The chain employs TRBV5-1 and TRBJ2-1; 9 nucleotides line up with TRBD2. CDR1 and CDR2 from the germline V gene are SGHRS and YFSETQ. J gave up 8 bases and V 2 bases, and 8 bases lay outside the gene matches. This CDR3 is 15 amino acids long. CDR3 in amino acids: CASSFGASGADEQFF. CDR3 DNA: TGCGCCAGCAGCTTCGGGGCTAGCGGGGCTGATGAGCAGTTCTTC. Variable domain in full (rest from reference TRBV5-1 and TRBJ2-1): KAGVTQTPRYLIKTRGQQVTLSCSPISGHRSVSWYQQTPGQGLQFLFEYFSETQRNKGNFPGRFSGRQFSNSRSEMNVSTLELGDSALYLCASSFGASGADEQFFGPGTRLTVL.